This T cell receptor beta chain was captured by sequencing in a study of shared clonotypes between healthy human individuals. The length of the CDR3 is 15 residues. V was trimmed by 4 bases and J by 3 bases, leaving 16 bases between them. Germline V gives CDR1 LNHDA, CDR2 SQIVND (reference sequence). Approximately 210 ng DNA, 30,000 or so T cell genomes, went into each sorted-subset replicate PCR. Sequencing used immunoSEQ multiplex PCR; TCRdb keeps in-frame clones, though not all of them. The data contain 300,000 to 350,000 clones, more than 60% of them singletons. This clone was detected ten times or more. No antigen is known for it. Study-wide points: Generally, estimated richness proved larger in naive subsets than it did in memory subsets.

The TCR comes from a man aged 25-45 years in good health. The chain links TRBV19 to TRBJ2-7; either TRBD1 or TRBD2 may fit D (5 bases each). The sample was memory CD4+ T cells sorted from blood. Subset here: CD45RA-negative fraction. Written as DNA, the CDR3 is TGTGCCAGTAGTACCGCCGGAGGACACGGCTACGAGCAGTACTTC. Its translation: CASSTAGGHGYEQYF.